These T cell receptor beta chains were read from a single sample in a study of CD8 T cells in Susac syndrome. TCRdb called the immunoSEQ multiplex PCR reads again in MiXCR, with one record for every CDR3 protein. The table lists over 300,000 distinct CDR3 sequences, just over 90% of them singletons. Sequenced input: CD4+ T cells from PBMCs. The receptors derive from a human donor with multiple sclerosis. Each CDR3 is given with its conserved first and last residue. The D gene is left open where the match is weak. Clone size appears in some rows only: once, few, many, or a class for an expanded clone.

CDR3nt: TGTGCCACCAGCATGGAAGGGAGAAGAGGCTGCACCTTC
CDR3aa: CATSMEGRRGCTF
v_gene: TRBV15
j_gene: TRBJ1-2
d_gene: .
abundance: .

CDR3nt: TGTGCCAGCAGTTACTCTTCTCCGGAGCAGTACTTC
CDR3aa: CASSYSSPEQYF
v_gene: TRBV6-6
j_gene: TRBJ2-7
d_gene: .
abundance: .

CDR3nt: TGTGCCAGCAGAGAGGGGGGGCTGAGCTCCTACAATGAGCAGTTCTTC
CDR3aa: CASREGGLSSYNEQFF
v_gene: TRBV5-6
j_gene: TRBJ2-1
d_gene: .
abundance: .

CDR3nt: TGCAGCGCTGGGCGGCGGCAAGGGTACAATGAGCAGTTCTTC
CDR3aa: CSAGRRQGYNEQFF
v_gene: TRBV29-1
j_gene: TRBJ2-1
d_gene: .
abundance: .

CDR3nt: TGTGCCAGCAGTGTGACGGGTGATTCACCCCTCCACTTT
CDR3aa: CASSVTGDSPLHF
v_gene: TRBV25-1
j_gene: TRBJ1-6
d_gene: .
abundance: once

CDR3nt: TGTGCCAGCAGTCAAGGGGCTATGGAAGAGACCCAGTACTTC
CDR3aa: CASSQGAMEETQYF
v_gene: TRBV6-6
j_gene: TRBJ2-5
d_gene: .
abundance: .

CDR3nt: TGTGCCAGCAGCGTGACCTACCGACAGAAGGCTTTCTTT
CDR3aa: CASSVTYRQKAFF
v_gene: TRBV3-1
j_gene: TRBJ1-1
d_gene: .
abundance: once

CDR3nt: TGTGCCAGCTCACCGACGACAAACTCACCCCTCCACTTT
CDR3aa: CASSPTTNSPLHF
v_gene: TRBV18
j_gene: TRBJ1-6
d_gene: .
abundance: .

CDR3nt: TGCAGCGTTGAAGATACAGTGACCTGGGGGACCGGGGAGCTGTTTTTT
CDR3aa: CSVEDTVTWGTGELFF
v_gene: TRBV29-1
j_gene: TRBJ2-2
d_gene: .
abundance: .

CDR3nt: TGTGCCAGCAGTCTGCGTAGGGACAGGGACACTGAAGCTTTCTTT
CDR3aa: CASSLRRDRDTEAFF
v_gene: TRBV25-1
j_gene: TRBJ1-1
d_gene: TRBD1
abundance: .

CDR3nt: TGTGCCAGCAGCCTGGGACAGCCCAACGAGCAGTACTTC
CDR3aa: CASSLGQPNEQYF
v_gene: TRBV7-9
j_gene: TRBJ2-7
d_gene: TRBD1
abundance: once

CDR3nt: TGCAGTGCTAGAGAACTAGCCCAATCCTACGAGCAGTACTTC
CDR3aa: CSARELAQSYEQYF
v_gene: TRBV20-1
j_gene: TRBJ2-7
d_gene: .
abundance: .

CDR3nt: TGCAGTGCTAGAGATGTACTAGCGGGAGAGGTCTACGAGCAGTACTTC
CDR3aa: CSARDVLAGEVYEQYF
v_gene: TRBV20-1
j_gene: TRBJ2-7
d_gene: TRBD2
abundance: .

CDR3nt: TGCAGTGCTAGGTCCCCCGGCTACAATGAGCAGTTCTTC
CDR3aa: CSARSPGYNEQFF
v_gene: TRBV20-1
j_gene: TRBJ2-1
d_gene: .
abundance: .

CDR3nt: TGTGCCAGCAGCTTCAACATCTATGGCTACACCTTC
CDR3aa: CASSFNIYGYTF
v_gene: TRBV13
j_gene: TRBJ1-2
d_gene: .
abundance: .

CDR3nt: TGTGCCAGCAGTTTATGGGGGGATCAGCCCCAGCATTTT
CDR3aa: CASSLWGDQPQHF
v_gene: TRBV27
j_gene: TRBJ1-5
d_gene: .
abundance: few

CDR3nt: TGTGCCAGTTTGGGCCCGTACAATGAGCAGTTCTTC
CDR3aa: CASLGPYNEQFF
v_gene: TRBV19
j_gene: TRBJ2-1
d_gene: .
abundance: .

CDR3nt: TGTGCCAGCAGCCCCCGGGACAGGGGATTTTATGGCTACACCTTC
CDR3aa: CASSPRDRGFYGYTF
v_gene: TRBV3-1
j_gene: TRBJ1-2
d_gene: TRBD1
abundance: .

CDR3nt: TGCGCCAGCAGCCAAGCTTTAGGTCGGGACCACGCAGGAGATACGCAGTATTTT
CDR3aa: CASSQALGRDHAGDTQYF
v_gene: TRBV4-3
j_gene: TRBJ2-3
d_gene: .
abundance: .

CDR3nt: TGTGCCACCGGAATAGCGGGGCACTCCTACAATGAGCAGTTCTTC
CDR3aa: CATGIAGHSYNEQFF
v_gene: TRBV24-1
j_gene: TRBJ2-1
d_gene: TRBD2
abundance: .

CDR3nt: TGCAGTGCGCCCACACCGGGAGTGACAGATACGCAGTATTTT
CDR3aa: CSAPTPGVTDTQYF
v_gene: TRBV20-1
j_gene: TRBJ2-3
d_gene: .
abundance: .

CDR3nt: TGTGCCAGCAGTTTCGGCGACCGTAACTATGGCTACACCTTC
CDR3aa: CASSFGDRNYGYTF
v_gene: TRBV6-6
j_gene: TRBJ1-2
d_gene: .
abundance: .

CDR3nt: TGCAGCGTTCTCAGGGTCCGGAGCGGGGAGCTGTTTTTT
CDR3aa: CSVLRVRSGELFF
v_gene: TRBV29-1
j_gene: TRBJ2-2
d_gene: .
abundance: .

CDR3nt: TGTGCCAGTAGTATAGAAACCCCACAAGGGATCTACTCGCGGGCCAACGTCCTGACTTTC
CDR3aa: CASSIETPQGIYSRANVLTF
v_gene: TRBV19
j_gene: TRBJ2-6
d_gene: .
abundance: .

CDR3nt: TGTGCCAGTAGCGAAGGGGGGGGGATCCGCAATGAGCAGTTCTTC
CDR3aa: CASSEGGGIRNEQFF
v_gene: TRBV19
j_gene: TRBJ2-1
d_gene: .
abundance: .

CDR3nt: TGTGCCAGTAGTATCACCCCGCGAGGGGAAAAACTGTTTTTT
CDR3aa: CASSITPRGEKLFF
v_gene: TRBV19
j_gene: TRBJ1-4
d_gene: .
abundance: once

CDR3nt: TGCAGCGTGGTAAGGGCTAATCAAGAGACCCAGTACTTC
CDR3aa: CSVVRANQETQYF
v_gene: TRBV29-1
j_gene: TRBJ2-5
d_gene: .
abundance: .